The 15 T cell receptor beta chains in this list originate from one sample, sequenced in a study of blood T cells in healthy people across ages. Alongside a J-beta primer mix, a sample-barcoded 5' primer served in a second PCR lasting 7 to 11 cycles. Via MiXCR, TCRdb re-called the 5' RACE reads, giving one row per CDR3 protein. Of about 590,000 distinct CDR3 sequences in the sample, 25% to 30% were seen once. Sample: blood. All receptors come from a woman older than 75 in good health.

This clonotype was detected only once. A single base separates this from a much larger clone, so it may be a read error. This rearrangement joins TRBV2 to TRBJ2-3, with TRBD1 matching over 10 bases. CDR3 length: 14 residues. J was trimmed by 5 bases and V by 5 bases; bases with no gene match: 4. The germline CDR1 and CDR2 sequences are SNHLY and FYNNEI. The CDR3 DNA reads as TGTGCCAGCAGTAAGACAGGGGGCATAGATACGCAGTATTTT. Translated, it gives CASSKTGGIDTQYF.

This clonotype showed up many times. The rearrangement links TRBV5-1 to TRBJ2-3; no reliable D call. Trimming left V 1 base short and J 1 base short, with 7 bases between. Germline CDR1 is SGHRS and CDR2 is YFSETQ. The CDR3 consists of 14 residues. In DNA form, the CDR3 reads TGCGCCAGCAGCTTGTACGCGGGCACAGATACGCAGTATTTT. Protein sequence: CASSLYAGTDTQYF.

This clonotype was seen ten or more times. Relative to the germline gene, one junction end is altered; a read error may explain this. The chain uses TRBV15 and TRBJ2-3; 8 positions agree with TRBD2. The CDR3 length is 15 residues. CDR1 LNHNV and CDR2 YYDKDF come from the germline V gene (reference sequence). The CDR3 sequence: CATSWVAGGTYTQYF. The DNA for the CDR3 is TGTGCCACCAGCTGGGTGGCGGGGGGCACATATACGCAGTATTTT.

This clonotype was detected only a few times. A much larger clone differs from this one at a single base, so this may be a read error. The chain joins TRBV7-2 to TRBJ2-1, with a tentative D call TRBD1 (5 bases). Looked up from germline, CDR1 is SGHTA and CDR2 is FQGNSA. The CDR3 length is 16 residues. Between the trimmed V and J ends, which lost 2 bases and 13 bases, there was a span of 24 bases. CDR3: CASSLYETAIQETQFF. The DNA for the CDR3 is TGTGCCAGCAGCTTATACGAGACAGCAATTCAAGAGACCCAGTTCTTC.

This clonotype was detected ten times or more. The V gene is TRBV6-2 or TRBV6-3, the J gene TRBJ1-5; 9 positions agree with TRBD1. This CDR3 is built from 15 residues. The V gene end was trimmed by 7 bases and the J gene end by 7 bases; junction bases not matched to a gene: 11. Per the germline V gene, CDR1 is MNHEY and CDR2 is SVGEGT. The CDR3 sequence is CASTFTGGSRQPQHF. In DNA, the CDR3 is TGTGCCAGCACTTTTACAGGGGGCTCAAGGCAGCCCCAGCATTTT.

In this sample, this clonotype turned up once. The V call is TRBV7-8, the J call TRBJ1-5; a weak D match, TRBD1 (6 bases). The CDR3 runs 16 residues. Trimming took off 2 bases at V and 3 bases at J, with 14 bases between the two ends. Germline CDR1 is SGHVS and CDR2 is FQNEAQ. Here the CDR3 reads CASSLQGLIYNQPQHF. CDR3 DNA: TGTGCCAGCAGCTTACAGGGGCTCATCTACAATCAGCCCCAGCATTTT.

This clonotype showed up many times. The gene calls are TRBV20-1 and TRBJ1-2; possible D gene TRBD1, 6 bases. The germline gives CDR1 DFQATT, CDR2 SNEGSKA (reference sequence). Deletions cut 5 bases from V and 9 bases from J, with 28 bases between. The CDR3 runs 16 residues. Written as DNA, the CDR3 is TGCAGTGCTGATTCTGGACCATTCCAACAGGGTAGGAGCTACACCTTC. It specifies CSADSGPFQQGRSYTF.

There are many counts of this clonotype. CDR3 bases: TGTGCCAGCAGTGTGGGACAGGGGGCCTACAATGAGCAGTTCTTC. Translating it yields CASSVGQGAYNEQFF. The chain couples TRBV27 to TRBJ2-1; the match to TRBD1 covers 11 bases. This CDR3 region has 15 residues. Germline lookup yields CDR1 MNHEY and CDR2 SMNVEV (reference sequence). V trimming: 5 bases; J trimming: 2 bases; junction bases outside the gene matches: 2.

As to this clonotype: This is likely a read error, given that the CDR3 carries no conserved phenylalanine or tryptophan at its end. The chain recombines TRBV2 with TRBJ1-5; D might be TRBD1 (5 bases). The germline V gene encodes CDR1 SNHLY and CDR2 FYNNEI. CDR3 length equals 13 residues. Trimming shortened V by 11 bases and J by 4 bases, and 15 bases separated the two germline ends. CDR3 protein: CAVRGRGNQPQHL. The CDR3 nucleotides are TGTGCCGTCCGGGGCCGGGGGAATCAGCCCCAGCATTTG.

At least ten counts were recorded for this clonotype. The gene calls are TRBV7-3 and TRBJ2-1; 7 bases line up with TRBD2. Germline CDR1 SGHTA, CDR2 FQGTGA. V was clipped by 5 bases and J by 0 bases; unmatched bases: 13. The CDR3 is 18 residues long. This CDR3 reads CASSPRTRGVGSYNEQFF. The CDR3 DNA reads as TGTGCCAGCAGCCCTAGAACCCGGGGGGTCGGCTCCTACAATGAGCAGTTCTTC. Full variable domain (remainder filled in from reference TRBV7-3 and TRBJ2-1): GAGVSQTPSNKVTEKGKYVELRCDPISGHTALYWYRQSLGQGPEFLIYFQGTGAADDSGLPNDRFFAVRPEGSVSTLKIQRTERGDSAVYLCASSPRTRGVGSYNEQFFGPGTRLTVL.

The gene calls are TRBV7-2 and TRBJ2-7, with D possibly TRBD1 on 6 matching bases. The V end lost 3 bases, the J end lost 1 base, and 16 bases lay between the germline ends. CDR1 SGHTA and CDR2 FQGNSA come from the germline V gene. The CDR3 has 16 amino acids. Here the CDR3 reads CASSFKQGSNSYEQYF. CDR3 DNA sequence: TGTGCCAGCAGCTTCAAACAGGGATCTAATTCCTACGAGCAGTACTTC.

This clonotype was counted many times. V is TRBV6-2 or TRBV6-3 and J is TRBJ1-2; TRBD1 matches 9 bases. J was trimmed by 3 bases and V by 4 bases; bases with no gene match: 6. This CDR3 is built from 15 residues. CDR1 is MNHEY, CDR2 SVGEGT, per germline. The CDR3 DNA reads TGTGCCAGCAGTTTCTTACAGGGGGCGGACTATGGCTACACCTTC. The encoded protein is CASSFLQGADYGYTF.

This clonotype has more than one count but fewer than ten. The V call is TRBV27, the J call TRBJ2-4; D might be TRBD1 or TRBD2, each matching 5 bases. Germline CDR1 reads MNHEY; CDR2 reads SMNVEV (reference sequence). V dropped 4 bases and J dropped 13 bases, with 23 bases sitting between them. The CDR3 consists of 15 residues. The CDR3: CASSSGWGIAYEQYF. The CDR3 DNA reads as TGTGCCAGCAGTTCGGGGTGGGGCATTGCCTACGAACAGTACTTC.

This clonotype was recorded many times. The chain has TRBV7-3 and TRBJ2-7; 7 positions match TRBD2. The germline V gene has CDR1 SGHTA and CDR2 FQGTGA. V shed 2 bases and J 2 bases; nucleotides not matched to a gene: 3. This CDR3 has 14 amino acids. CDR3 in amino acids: CASSLGGGPYEQYF. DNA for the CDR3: TGTGCCAGCAGCTTAGGGGGGGGACCCTACGAGCAGTACTTC.

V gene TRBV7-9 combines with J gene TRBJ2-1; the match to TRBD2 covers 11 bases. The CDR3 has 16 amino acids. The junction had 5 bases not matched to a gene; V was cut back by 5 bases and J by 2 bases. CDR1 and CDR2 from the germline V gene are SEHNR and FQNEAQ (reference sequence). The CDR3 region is CASSLTSGRTYNEQFF. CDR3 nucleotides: TGTGCCAGCAGCCTAACTAGCGGGAGAACCTACAATGAGCAGTTCTTC.